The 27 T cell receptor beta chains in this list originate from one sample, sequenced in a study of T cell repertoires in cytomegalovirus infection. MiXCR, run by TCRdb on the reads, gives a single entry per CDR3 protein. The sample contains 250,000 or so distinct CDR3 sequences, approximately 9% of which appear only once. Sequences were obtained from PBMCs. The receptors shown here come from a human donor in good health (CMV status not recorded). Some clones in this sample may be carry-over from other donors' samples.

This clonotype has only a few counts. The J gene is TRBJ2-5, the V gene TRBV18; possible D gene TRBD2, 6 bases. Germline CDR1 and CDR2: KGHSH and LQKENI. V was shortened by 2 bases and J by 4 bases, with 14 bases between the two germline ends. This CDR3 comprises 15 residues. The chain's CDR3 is CASSPAGTVPETQYF. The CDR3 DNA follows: TGTGCCAGCTCACCAGCGGGAACCGTTCCAGAGACCCAGTACTTC.

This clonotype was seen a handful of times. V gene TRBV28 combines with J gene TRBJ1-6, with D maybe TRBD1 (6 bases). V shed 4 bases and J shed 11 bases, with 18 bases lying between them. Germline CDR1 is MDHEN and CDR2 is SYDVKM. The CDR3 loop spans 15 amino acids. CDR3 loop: CASSSPLGGVTPLHF. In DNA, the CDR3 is TGTGCCAGCAGTTCCCCCTTGGGGGGCGTAACACCCCTCCACTTT. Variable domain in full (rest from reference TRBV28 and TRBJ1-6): DVKVTQSSRYLVKRTGEKVFLECVQDMDHENMFWYRQDPGLGLRLIYFSYDVKMKEKGDIPEGYSVSREKKERFSLILESASTNQTSMYLCASSSPLGGVTPLHFGNGTRLTVT.

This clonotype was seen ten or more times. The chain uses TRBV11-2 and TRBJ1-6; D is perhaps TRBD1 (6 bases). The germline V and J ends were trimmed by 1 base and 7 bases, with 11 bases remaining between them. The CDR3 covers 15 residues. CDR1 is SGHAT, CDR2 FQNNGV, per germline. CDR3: CASSLGGADNSPLHF. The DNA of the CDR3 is TGTGCCAGCAGCTTAGGGGGGGCGGACAATTCACCCCTCCACTTT.

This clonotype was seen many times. The DNA for the CDR3 is TGTGCCAGCAGCCCTAACACCTACGAGCAGTACTTC. Its translation is CASSPNTYEQYF. The chain links TRBV7-2 to TRBJ2-7; D remains unclear. Deletions cut 5 bases from V and 2 bases from J, with 7 bases between. There are 12 residues in the CDR3. Germline V gene lookup returns CDR1 SGHTA and CDR2 FQGNSA. Looking up the rest from reference TRBV7-2 and TRBJ2-7 gives the full variable domain: GAGVSQSPSNKVTEKGKDVELRCDPISGHTALYWYRQSLGQGLEFLIYFQGNSAPDKSGLPSDRFSAERTGGSVSTLTIQRTQQEDSAVYLCASSPNTYEQYFGPGTRLTVT.

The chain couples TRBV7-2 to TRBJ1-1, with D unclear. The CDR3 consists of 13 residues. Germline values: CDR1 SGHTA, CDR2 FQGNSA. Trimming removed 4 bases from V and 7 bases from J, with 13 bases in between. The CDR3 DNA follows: TGTGCCAGCAGCTATCACGGCGGCGGTGAAGCTTTCTTT. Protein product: CASSYHGGGEAFF.

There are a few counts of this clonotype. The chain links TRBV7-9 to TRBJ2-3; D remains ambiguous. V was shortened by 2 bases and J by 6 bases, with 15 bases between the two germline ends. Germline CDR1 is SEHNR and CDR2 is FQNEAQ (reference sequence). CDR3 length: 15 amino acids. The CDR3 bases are TGTGCCAGCAGCTTACAGCCCAAGGCTGGGGATACGCAGTATTTT. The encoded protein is CASSLQPKAGDTQYF. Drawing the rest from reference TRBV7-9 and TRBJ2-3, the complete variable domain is DTGVSQNPRHKITKRGQNVTFRCDPISEHNRLYWYRQTLGQGPEFLTYFQNEAQLEKSRLLSDRFSAERPKGSFSTLEIQRTEQGDSAMYLCASSLQPKAGDTQYFGPGTRLTVL.

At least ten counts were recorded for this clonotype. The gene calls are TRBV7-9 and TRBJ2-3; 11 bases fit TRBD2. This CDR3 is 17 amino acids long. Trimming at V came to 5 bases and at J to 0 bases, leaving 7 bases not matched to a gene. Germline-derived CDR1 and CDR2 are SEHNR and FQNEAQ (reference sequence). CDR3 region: CASSEQRTSGSTDTQYF. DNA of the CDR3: TGTGCCAGCAGCGAGCAGAGGACTAGCGGGAGCACAGATACGCAGTATTTT.

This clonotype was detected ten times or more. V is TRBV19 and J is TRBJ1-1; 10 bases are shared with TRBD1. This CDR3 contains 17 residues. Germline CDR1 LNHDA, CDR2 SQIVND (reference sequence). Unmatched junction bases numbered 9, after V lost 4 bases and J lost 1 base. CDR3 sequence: CASSKKTGGVKNTEAFF. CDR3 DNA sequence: TGTGCCAGTAGTAAAAAGACAGGGGGCGTGAAGAACACTGAAGCTTTCTTT. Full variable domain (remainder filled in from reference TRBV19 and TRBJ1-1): DGGITQSPKYLFRKEGQNVTLSCEQNLNHDAMYWYRQDPGQGLRLIYYSQIVNDFQKGDIAEGYSVSREKKESFPLTVTSAQKNPTAFYLCASSKKTGGVKNTEAFFGQGTRLTVV.

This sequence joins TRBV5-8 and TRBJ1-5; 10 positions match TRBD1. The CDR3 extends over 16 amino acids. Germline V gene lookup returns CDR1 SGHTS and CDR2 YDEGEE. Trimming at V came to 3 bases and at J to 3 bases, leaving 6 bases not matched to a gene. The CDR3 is CASSSGQGEDNQPQHF. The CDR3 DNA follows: TGTGCCAGCAGCTCTGGACAGGGGGAGGACAATCAGCCCCAGCATTTT.

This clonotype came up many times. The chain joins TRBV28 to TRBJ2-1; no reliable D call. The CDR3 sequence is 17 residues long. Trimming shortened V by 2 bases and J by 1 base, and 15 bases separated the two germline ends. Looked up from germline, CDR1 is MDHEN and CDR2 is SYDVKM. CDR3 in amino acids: CASSLIVSGLSYNEQFF. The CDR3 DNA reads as TGTGCCAGCAGTTTAATAGTTTCTGGCTTGTCCTACAATGAGCAGTTCTTC.

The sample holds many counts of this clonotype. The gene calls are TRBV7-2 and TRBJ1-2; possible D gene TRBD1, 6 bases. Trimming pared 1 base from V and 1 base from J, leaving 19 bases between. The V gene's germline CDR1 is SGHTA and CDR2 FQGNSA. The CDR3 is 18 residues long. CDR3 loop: CASSLDWTDPPINYGYTF. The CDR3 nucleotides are TGTGCCAGCAGCTTAGACTGGACAGACCCTCCCATTAACTATGGCTACACCTTC.

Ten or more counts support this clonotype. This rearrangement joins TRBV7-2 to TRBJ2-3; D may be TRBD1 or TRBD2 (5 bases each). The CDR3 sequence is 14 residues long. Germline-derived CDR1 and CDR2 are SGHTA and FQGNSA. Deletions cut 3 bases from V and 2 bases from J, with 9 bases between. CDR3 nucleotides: TGTGCCAGCAGCTTCGGGGCCTTCACAGATACGCAGTATTTT. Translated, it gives CASSFGAFTDTQYF. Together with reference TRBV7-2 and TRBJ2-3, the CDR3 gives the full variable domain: GAGVSQSPSNKVTEKGKDVELRCDPISGHTALYWYRQSLGQGLEFLIYFQGNSAPDKSGLPSDRFSAERTGGSVSTLTIQRTQQEDSAVYLCASSFGAFTDTQYFGPGTRLTVL.

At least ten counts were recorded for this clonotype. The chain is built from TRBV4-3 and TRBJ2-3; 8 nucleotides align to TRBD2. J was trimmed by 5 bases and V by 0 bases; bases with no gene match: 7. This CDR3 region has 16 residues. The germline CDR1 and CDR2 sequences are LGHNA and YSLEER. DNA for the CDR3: TGCGCCAGCAGCCAAGATGGAGTAGCGGGACGAGATACGCAGTATTTT. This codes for CASSQDGVAGRDTQYF.

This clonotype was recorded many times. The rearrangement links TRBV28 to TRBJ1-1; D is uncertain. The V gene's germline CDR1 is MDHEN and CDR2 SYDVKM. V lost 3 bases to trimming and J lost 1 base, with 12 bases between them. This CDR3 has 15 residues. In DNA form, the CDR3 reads TGTGCCAGCAGTTTTCCATTTGTGGGGAACACTGAAGCTTTCTTT. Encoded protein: CASSFPFVGNTEAFF.

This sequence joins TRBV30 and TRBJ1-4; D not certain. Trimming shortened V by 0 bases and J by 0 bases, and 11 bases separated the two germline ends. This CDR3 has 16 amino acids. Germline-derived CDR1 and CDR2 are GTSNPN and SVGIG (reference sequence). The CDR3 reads CAWSVEQTATNEKLFF. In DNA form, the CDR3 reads TGTGCCTGGAGTGTAGAACAGACTGCAACTAATGAAAAACTGTTTTTT.

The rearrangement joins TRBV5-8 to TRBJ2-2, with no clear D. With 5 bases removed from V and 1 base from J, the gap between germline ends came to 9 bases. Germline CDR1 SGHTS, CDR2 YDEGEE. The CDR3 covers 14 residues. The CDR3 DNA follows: TGTGCCAGCAGAGACACTTGGAACACCGGGGAGCTGTTTTTT. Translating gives CASRDTWNTGELFF.

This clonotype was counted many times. The CDR3 nucleotides are TGTGCCAGCAGCTTAGTAGTCGGAAACAATGAGCAGTTCTTC. This codes for CASSLVVGNNEQFF. The chain uses TRBV7-9 and TRBJ2-1, with D hard to call. The CDR3 consists of 14 residues. V lost 1 base and J 5 bases, leaving 9 bases between the germline ends. Germline V CDR1 and CDR2: SEHNR, FQNEAQ (reference sequence).

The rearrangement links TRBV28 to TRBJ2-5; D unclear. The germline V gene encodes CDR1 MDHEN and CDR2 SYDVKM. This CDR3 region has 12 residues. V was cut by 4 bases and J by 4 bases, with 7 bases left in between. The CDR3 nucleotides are TGTGCCAGCAGTTCAGACGGAGAGACCCAGTACTTC. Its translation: CASSSDGETQYF. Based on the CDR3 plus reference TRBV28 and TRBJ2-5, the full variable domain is DVKVTQSSRYLVKRTGEKVFLECVQDMDHENMFWYRQDPGLGLRLIYFSYDVKMKEKGDIPEGYSVSREKKERFSLILESASTNQTSMYLCASSSDGETQYFGPGTRLLVL.

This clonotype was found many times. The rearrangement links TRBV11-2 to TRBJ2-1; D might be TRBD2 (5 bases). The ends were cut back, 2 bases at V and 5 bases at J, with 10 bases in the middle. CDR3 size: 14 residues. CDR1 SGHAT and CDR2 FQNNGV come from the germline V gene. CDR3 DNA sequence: TGTGCCAGCAGCTTATTAGGAGGAAACAATGAGCAGTTCTTC. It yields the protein CASSLLGGNNEQFF.

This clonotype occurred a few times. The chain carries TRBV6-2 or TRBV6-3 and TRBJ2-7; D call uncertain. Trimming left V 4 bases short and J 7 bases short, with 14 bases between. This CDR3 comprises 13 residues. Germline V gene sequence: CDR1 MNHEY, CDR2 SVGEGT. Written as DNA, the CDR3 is TGTGCCAGCAGTTTAACTATCTTCGGGGAGCAGTACTTC. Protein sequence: CASSLTIFGEQYF.

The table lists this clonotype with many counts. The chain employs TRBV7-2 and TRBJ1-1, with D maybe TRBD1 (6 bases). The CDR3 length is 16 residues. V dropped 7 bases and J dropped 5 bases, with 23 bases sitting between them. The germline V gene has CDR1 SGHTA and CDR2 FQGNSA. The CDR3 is CASIIRPGAHRTEAFF. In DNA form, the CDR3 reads TGTGCCAGCATCATCCGACCAGGGGCGCATAGAACTGAAGCTTTCTTT.

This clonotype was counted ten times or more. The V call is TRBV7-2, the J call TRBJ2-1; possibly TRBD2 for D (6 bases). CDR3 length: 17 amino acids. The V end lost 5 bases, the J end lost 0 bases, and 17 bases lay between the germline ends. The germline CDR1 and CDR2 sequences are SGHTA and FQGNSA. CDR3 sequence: CASSPRSGRGSYNEQFF. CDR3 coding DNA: TGTGCCAGCAGCCCCAGATCTGGGCGGGGCTCCTACAATGAGCAGTTCTTC.

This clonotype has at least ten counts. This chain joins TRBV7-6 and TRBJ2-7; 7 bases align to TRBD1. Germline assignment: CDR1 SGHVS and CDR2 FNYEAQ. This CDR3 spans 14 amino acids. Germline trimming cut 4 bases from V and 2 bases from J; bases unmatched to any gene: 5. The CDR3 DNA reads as TGTGCCAGCAGCTCGACAGGGAACCCCTACGAGCAGTACTTC. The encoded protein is CASSSTGNPYEQYF.

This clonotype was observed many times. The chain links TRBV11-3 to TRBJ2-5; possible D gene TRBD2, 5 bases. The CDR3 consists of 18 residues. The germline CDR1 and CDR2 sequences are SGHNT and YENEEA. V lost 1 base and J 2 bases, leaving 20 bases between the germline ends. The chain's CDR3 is CASSLGLWVAGLQETQYF. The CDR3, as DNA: TGTGCCAGCAGCTTAGGCCTCTGGGTGGCGGGCTTACAAGAGACCCAGTACTTC.

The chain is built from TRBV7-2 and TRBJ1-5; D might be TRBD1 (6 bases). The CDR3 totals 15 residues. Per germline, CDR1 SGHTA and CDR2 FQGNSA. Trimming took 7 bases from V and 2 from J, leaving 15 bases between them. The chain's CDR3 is CASTLGGERNQPQHF. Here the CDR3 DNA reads TGTGCCAGCACCCTTGGGGGCGAACGCAATCAGCCCCAGCATTTT. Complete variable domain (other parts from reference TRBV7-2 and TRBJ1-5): GAGVSQSPSNKVTEKGKDVELRCDPISGHTALYWYRQSLGQGLEFLIYFQGNSAPDKSGLPSDRFSAERTGGSVSTLTIQRTQQEDSAVYLCASTLGGERNQPQHFGDGTRLSIL.

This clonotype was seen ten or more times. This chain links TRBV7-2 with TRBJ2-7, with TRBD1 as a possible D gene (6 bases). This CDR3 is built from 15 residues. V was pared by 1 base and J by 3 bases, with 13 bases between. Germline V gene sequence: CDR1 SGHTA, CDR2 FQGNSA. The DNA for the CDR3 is TGTGCCAGCAGCTTAGGCCCCAGGGGAATCTACGAGCAGTACTTC. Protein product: CASSLGPRGIYEQYF. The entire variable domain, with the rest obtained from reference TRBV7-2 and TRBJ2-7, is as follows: GAGVSQSPSNKVTEKGKDVELRCDPISGHTALYWYRQSLGQGLEFLIYFQGNSAPDKSGLPSDRFSAERTGGSVSTLTIQRTQQEDSAVYLCASSLGPRGIYEQYFGPGTRLTVT.

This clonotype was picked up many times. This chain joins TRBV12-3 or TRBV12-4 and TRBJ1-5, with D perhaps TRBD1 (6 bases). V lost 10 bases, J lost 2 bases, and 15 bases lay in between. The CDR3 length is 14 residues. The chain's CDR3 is CAKKGVSGNQPQHF. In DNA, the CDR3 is TGTGCCAAAAAGGGGGTATCGGGCAATCAGCCCCAGCATTTT.